These T cell receptor beta chains were read from a single sample in a study of identical twins. TCRdb redid the calling of the 5' RACE reads with MiXCR, one entry per CDR3 protein. The sample shows 500,000 to 600,000 distinct CDR3 sequences, around 20% of them seen only once. The sample was also linked to a second study, of T cells expressing NK-cell markers.

The sample consisted of CD4+ T cells sorted from blood. These receptors were taken from a young woman in good health. The CDR3 runs from the conserved cysteine through the conserved F or W. Fields, in order: V gene, CDR3 protein.

V gene: TRBV12-3/TRBV12-4; CDR3 protein: CASRVAHQPQHF
V gene: TRBV12-5; CDR3 protein: CASGSAANYLPGELFF
V gene: TRBV20-1; CDR3 protein: CSARDIMLAGVIDMQYF
V gene: TRBV10-1; CDR3 protein: CASSAAITGELFF
V gene: TRBV6-1; CDR3 protein: CASSPRGGAGGPAEQFF
V gene: TRBV20-1; CDR3 protein: CSANPGLAGEQFF
V gene: TRBV7-2; CDR3 protein: CASSTRLWEAFF
V gene: TRBV9; CDR3 protein: CASSVVAGGDEQFF
V gene: TRBV5-1; CDR3 protein: CASSLGPKSIISPLHF
V gene: TRBV7-9; CDR3 protein: CASSLGLEAETQYF